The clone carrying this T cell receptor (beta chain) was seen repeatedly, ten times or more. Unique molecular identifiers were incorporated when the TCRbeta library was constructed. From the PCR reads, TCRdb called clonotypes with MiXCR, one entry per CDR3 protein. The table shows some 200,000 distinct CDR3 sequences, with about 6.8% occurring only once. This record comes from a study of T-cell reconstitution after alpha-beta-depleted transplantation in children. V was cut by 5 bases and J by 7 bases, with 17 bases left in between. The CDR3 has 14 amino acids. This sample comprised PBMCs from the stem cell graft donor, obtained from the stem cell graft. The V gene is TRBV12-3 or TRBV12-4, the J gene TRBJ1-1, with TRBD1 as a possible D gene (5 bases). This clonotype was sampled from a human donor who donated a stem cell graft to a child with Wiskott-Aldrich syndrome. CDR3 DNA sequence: TGTGCCAGCAGTCCTCCCGGGGGTGATCTTGAAGCTTTCTTT. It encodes CASSPPGGDLEAFF.